This T cell receptor (beta chain) was captured in a study of T cell responses to AZD1222 COVID-19 vaccine. Some clones are missing from TCRdb's copy, which holds only in-frame ones; the method was immunoSEQ multiplex PCR. The table shows around 130,000 clones, with over 90% occurring only once. The CDR3 spans 14 residues. V gave up 4 bases and J gave up 3 bases, with 13 bases separating them. Germline loops: CDR1 SGDLS, CDR2 YYNGEE. Notes on the study in general: Reports indicate that nearly half of spike-specific TCRs are directed at unmutated variant regions. The number of AZD1222 recipients seropositive at baseline was only 6 or 7. Donor demographics were predominantly white British with a female majority; clonal diversity may be underestimated.

This clone was seen once. Its antigen is undetermined. This clonotype was sampled from an adult in good health. The chain employs TRBV9 and TRBJ1-1, with D possibly being TRBD1 (5 bases). The specimen comprised peripheral blood, sampled on day 0 of AZD1222 vaccination. The CDR3 region has the DNA TGTGCCAGCAGCCCATCGGGGGGGTACACTGAAGCTTTCTTT. Its translation: CASSPSGGYTEAFF.